Below, 31 T cell receptor beta chains from the same sample are listed, as sequenced in a study of PD-1 blockade in classical Hodgkin lymphoma. Sequencing used immunoSEQ multiplex PCR; TCRdb keeps in-frame clones, though not all of them. The sample lists roughly 100,000 clones, more than 85% occurring once. The patients all showed relapse after autologous stem cell transplantation, while their brentuximab vedotin exposure varied. Sequenced material: peripheral blood mononuclear cells (PBMCs), taken before the second cycle of nivolumab. Receptors originate from a human donor with classical Hodgkin lymphoma.

The V call is TRBV18, the J call TRBJ1-3; 7 bases line up with TRBD1. Looked up from germline, CDR1 is KGHSH and CDR2 is LQKENI. With 6 bases clipped from V and 0 bases from J, the junction kept 8 bases outside the gene matches. The length of the CDR3 is 16 residues. The CDR3 is CASSGTGVSSGNTIYF. In DNA form, the CDR3 reads TGTGCCAGCTCCGGCACAGGGGTGAGCTCTGGAAACACCATATATTTT.

V and J are TRBV25-1 and TRBJ2-5; no reliable D call. The CDR3 is made up of 16 amino acids. The V and J ends lost 5 bases and 2 bases respectively, with 18 bases between them. CDR1 MGHDK and CDR2 SYGVNS come from the germline V gene. CDR3 residues: CASSPLNFANQETQYF. CDR3 DNA: TGTGCCAGCAGTCCGCTGAATTTTGCTAATCAAGAGACCCAGTACTTC.

A single count supports this clone. The genes are TRBV5-4 and TRBJ2-3; D remains ambiguous. The CDR3 has 12 amino acids. The V gene's germline CDR1 is SGHNT and CDR2 YYREEE (reference sequence). V was clipped by 0 bases and J by 6 bases, with 5 bases between them. The CDR3 here is CASSLDWDTQYF. CDR3 bases: TGTGCCAGCAGCTTGGATTGGGATACGCAGTATTTT.

In this sample, this clone turned up a few times. The chain carries TRBV6-6 and TRBJ1-2, with 9 bases lining up with TRBD1. The J segment lost 6 bases and the V segment lost 6 bases, leaving 8 bases of the junction unmatched. CDR3 length: 14 residues. Germline-derived CDR1 and CDR2 are MNHNY and SVGAGI (reference sequence). The CDR3 reads CASSEQGAMDGYTF. CDR3 coding DNA: TGTGCCAGCAGCGAACAGGGGGCCATGGATGGCTACACCTTC.

This clone showed up just once. The chain couples TRBV25-1 to TRBJ1-2; possibly TRBD1 for D (5 bases). The ends were cut back, 6 bases at V and 8 bases at J, with 22 bases in the middle. Germline CDR1 is MGHDK and CDR2 is SYGVNS. CDR3 size: 15 residues. CDR3 residues: CASSWVESRVAGYTF. The CDR3 DNA reads as TGTGCCAGCAGCTGGGTAGAAAGCAGGGTGGCCGGCTACACCTTC.

The V and J genes are TRBV7-8 and TRBJ2-3; possible D gene TRBD1, 5 bases. The CDR3 has 15 residues. The germline CDR1 and CDR2 sequences are SGHVS and FQNEAQ. V shed 0 bases and J shed 7 bases, with 14 bases lying between them. CDR3 DNA: TGTGCCAGCAGCTTAGCTTTCAGGGAATCCCATACGCAGTATTTT. Its translation is CASSLAFRESHTQYF.

This chain connects TRBV29-1 to TRBJ2-1, with D tentatively TRBD1 (6 bases). Germline CDR1 and CDR2: SQVTM and ANQGSEA. The V end lost 7 bases, the J end lost 1 base, and 8 bases lay between the germline ends. The CDR3 is 12 amino acids. CDR3 residues: CSAGASYNEQFF. The CDR3 nucleotides read TGCAGCGCAGGGGCATCCTACAATGAGCAGTTCTTC.

This clone was counted between two and nine times. V gene TRBV7-8 combines with J gene TRBJ1-2, with 11 bases aligning to TRBD1. The trim removed 1 base at V and 6 bases at J, leaving 4 bases unmatched. This CDR3 contains 15 residues. Germline V gives CDR1 SGHVS, CDR2 FQNEAQ. CDR3 sequence reads: CASSLGTGGLDGYTF. CDR3 in DNA: TGTGCCAGCAGCTTAGGGACAGGGGGCTTGGATGGCTACACCTTC.

This chain connects TRBV10-1 to TRBJ2-7; unclear D gene. The germline gives CDR1 WNHNN, CDR2 SYGVQD (reference sequence). V was shortened by 3 bases and J by 5 bases, with 14 bases between the two germline ends. CDR3 size: 14 residues. The chain's CDR3 is CASSEGRPTDEQYF. The CDR3 DNA follows: TGCGCCAGCAGTGAAGGACGACCAACAGACGAGCAGTACTTC.

The rearrangement joins TRBV6-6 to TRBJ1-1; D gene ambiguous. The germline V gene encodes CDR1 MNHNY and CDR2 SVGAGI (reference sequence). Trimming cost V 10 bases and J 3 bases, with 15 bases left between them. The CDR3 spans 13 residues. CDR3 loop: CATRLHRDTEAFF. The DNA for the CDR3 is TGTGCCACTAGATTACACCGGGACACTGAAGCTTTCTTT.

This chain connects TRBV29-1 to TRBJ2-7; 10 positions agree with TRBD1. Germline lookup yields CDR1 SQVTM and CDR2 ANQGSEA. The CDR3 sequence is 16 residues long. Germline trimming cut 3 bases from V and 2 bases from J; bases unmatched to any gene: 10. DNA for the CDR3: TGCAGCGTTGACCTCCTCCGGGACAGGGGAACCTACGAGCAGTACTTC. Protein: CSVDLLRDRGTYEQYF.

V usage is TRBV5-1 and J usage is TRBJ2-1; TRBD1 aligns across 11 bases. V lost 4 bases and J lost 6; bases outside the gene matches: 15. The CDR3 is 18 amino acids. The germline V gene has CDR1 SGHRS and CDR2 YFSETQ. This chain's CDR3 is CASSPGGQGASSRNEQFF. The CDR3 nucleotides read TGCGCCAGCAGCCCTGGAGGACAGGGGGCTAGCTCCCGCAATGAGCAGTTCTTC.

The chain couples TRBV7-3 to TRBJ2-1; possible D gene TRBD2, 6 bases. The CDR3 is 14 amino acids. V was clipped by 0 bases and J by 8 bases, with 11 bases between them. CDR1 is SGHTA and CDR2 is FQGTGA in the germline V gene. This chain's CDR3 is CASSLTGGFDEQFF. CDR3 bases: TGTGCCAGCAGCTTAACGGGGGGATTCGATGAGCAGTTCTTC. The full variable domain, rest sourced from reference TRBV7-3 and TRBJ2-1, is GAGVSQTPSNKVTEKGKYVELRCDPISGHTALYWYRQSLGQGPEFLIYFQGTGAADDSGLPNDRFFAVRPEGSVSTLKIQRTERGDSAVYLCASSLTGGFDEQFFGPGTRLTVL.

In DNA form, the CDR3 reads TGTGCCAGCAGTTTAGTCGGGACGGCAATCTCCTACGAGCAGTACTTC. Amino acids: CASSLVGTAISYEQYF. The chain joins TRBV28 to TRBJ2-7; tentatively, D is TRBD1 or TRBD2 (5 bases each). Per the germline V gene, CDR1 is MDHEN and CDR2 is SYDVKM. Trimming removed 2 bases at V and 0 bases at J, with 14 bases between. This CDR3 spans 16 amino acids.

The chain couples TRBV21-1 to TRBJ2-5. TRBV21-1 is given as a pseudogene. The CDR3 totals 13 residues. Here the CDR3 reads CASNRGVRETQYF. The CDR3 DNA follows: TGTGCCAGCAATAGGGGGGTGAGAGAGACCCAGTACTTC.

About this clone: The same CDR3 arises from other DNA sequences in this sample as well. This chain links TRBV7-2 with TRBJ2-3, with D perhaps being TRBD1 or TRBD2 (6 bases each). CDR1 is SGHTA, CDR2 FQGNSA, per germline. Trimming cost V 2 bases and J 1 base, with 7 bases left between them. This CDR3 has 14 amino acids. The CDR3 spells CASSLRGRTDTQYF. In DNA form, the CDR3 reads TGTGCCAGCAGCTTACGGGGGCGCACAGATACGCAGTATTTT.

The genes are TRBV4-3 and TRBJ2-4; D may be TRBD1 (6 bases). V dropped 4 bases and J dropped 4 bases, with 14 bases sitting between them. The CDR3 spans 15 residues. Germline lookup yields CDR1 LGHNA and CDR2 YSLEER. CDR3 loop: CASSPGQGIKNIQYF. The CDR3 nucleotides read TGCGCCAGCAGCCCTGGTCAGGGGATAAAAAACATTCAGTACTTC.

The V call is TRBV7-2, the J call TRBJ1-1; D is uncertain. With 1 base removed from V and 0 bases from J, the gap between germline ends came to 9 bases. CDR3 length: 15 amino acids. Germline loops: CDR1 SGHTA, CDR2 FQGNSA. CDR3 in amino acids: CASSLDGPMNTEAFF. CDR3 DNA: TGTGCCAGCAGCTTAGACGGTCCCATGAACACTGAAGCTTTCTTT.

This clone was found once. The V and J genes are TRBV19 and TRBJ2-5; tentatively, D is TRBD1 (6 bases). The CDR3 is 13 amino acids. Germline values: CDR1 LNHDA, CDR2 SQIVND (reference sequence). With 7 bases removed from V and 3 bases from J, the gap between germline ends came to 12 bases. The CDR3 DNA reads TGTGCCAGTACCGGCAGGGGTGAAGAGACCCAGTACTTC. Its protein is CASTGRGEETQYF. The whole variable domain, remainder taken from reference TRBV19 and TRBJ2-5, is DGGITQSPKYLFRKEGQNVTLSCEQNLNHDAMYWYRQDPGQGLRLIYYSQIVNDFQKGDIAEGYSVSREKKESFPLTVTSAQKNPTAFYLCASTGRGEETQYFGPGTRLLVL.

The chain is built from TRBV6-1 and TRBJ1-2, with D perhaps matching TRBD1 (5 bases). With 5 bases removed from V and 0 bases from J, the gap between germline ends came to 10 bases. Per germline, CDR1 MNHNS and CDR2 SASEGT. The CDR3 length is 14 residues. Here the CDR3 reads CASSLTGTNYGYTF. The CDR3 DNA reads as TGTGCCAGCAGTCTTACAGGCACTAACTATGGCTACACCTTC.

This chain links TRBV6-5 with TRBJ1-5; TRBD1 might be the D (5 bases). V lost 6 bases to trimming and J lost 0 bases, with 9 bases between them. This CDR3 spans 14 amino acids. The germline gives CDR1 MNHEY, CDR2 SVGAGI. This CDR3 reads CASSGAYSNQPQHF. CDR3 nucleotide sequence: TGTGCCAGCAGCGGGGCCTATAGCAATCAGCCCCAGCATTTT.

This chain connects TRBV7-6 to TRBJ2-3; D is uncertain. Trimming removed 2 bases from V and 1 base from J, with 7 bases in between. The CDR3 spans 14 residues. Per germline, CDR1 SGHVS and CDR2 FNYEAQ. The CDR3 reads CASSLHEGTDTQYF. The CDR3 nucleotides are TGTGCCAGCAGCTTACATGAGGGCACAGATACGCAGTATTTT.

This chain joins TRBV28 and TRBJ2-3, with 14 positions matching TRBD2. Trimming removed 3 bases from V and 5 bases from J; junction bases left unmatched: 7. This CDR3 is built from 17 residues. Germline V gene sequence: CDR1 MDHEN, CDR2 SYDVKM. For the CDR3, the DNA is TGTGCCAGCAGTTTCCTGGGACTAGCGGGGGTGGGAGATACGCAGTATTTT. Translation gives CASSFLGLAGVGDTQYF.

The genes are TRBV27 and TRBJ2-2; no reliable D call. CDR3 size: 15 residues. Germline loops: CDR1 MNHEY, CDR2 SMNVEV (reference sequence). V was cut by 4 bases and J by 2 bases, with 11 bases left in between. The CDR3 is CASSYFTANTGELFF. The CDR3, as DNA: TGTGCCAGCAGTTATTTTACAGCTAACACCGGGGAGCTGTTTTTT.

The chain couples TRBV6-1 to TRBJ1-1; D is ambiguous. This CDR3 is 11 amino acids long. Germline V gives CDR1 MNHNS, CDR2 SASEGT. Trimming pared 5 bases from V and 8 bases from J, leaving 9 bases between. DNA for the CDR3: TGTGCCAGCAGTCCGCTGGGGGAAGCTTTCTTT. Its protein product is CASSPLGEAFF.

The CDR3 sequence is CASSFSREPYEQYF. In DNA form, the CDR3 reads TGTGCCAGCAGCTTCAGCCGGGAGCCCTACGAGCAGTACTTC. V usage is TRBV11-3 and J usage is TRBJ2-7; D perhaps matches TRBD2 (6 bases). This CDR3 has 14 residues. The germline CDR1 and CDR2 sequences are SGHNT and YENEEA. V lost 3 bases and J 2 bases, leaving 11 bases between the germline ends.

The chain joins TRBV6-1 to TRBJ1-2; no reliable D call. In germline, CDR1 is MNHNS, CDR2 SASEGT. This CDR3 is built from 16 residues. Trimming pared 2 bases from V and 8 bases from J, leaving 21 bases between. CDR3 sequence: CASSELGVLQTGGYTF. The CDR3 DNA reads TGTGCCAGCAGTGAATTGGGTGTACTCCAGACGGGCGGCTACACCTTC.

The chain uses TRBV2 and TRBJ2-4; TRBD1 matches at 8 bases. V lost 5 bases to trimming and J lost 3 bases; unmatched junction nucleotides: 9. Per germline, CDR1 SNHLY and CDR2 FYNNEI. The CDR3 length is 16 residues. CDR3 region: CASSYPQGAVKNIQYF. The CDR3 nucleotides are TGTGCCAGCAGTTACCCCCAGGGGGCCGTCAAAAACATTCAGTACTTC.

This sequence joins TRBV18 and TRBJ1-5; D gene unclear. V lost 2 bases to trimming and J lost 5 bases, with 4 bases between them. This CDR3 comprises 12 residues. Germline CDR1 is KGHSH and CDR2 is LQKENI. The CDR3, as DNA: TGTGCCAGCTCACCATCCGATCAGCCCCAGCATTTT. This sequence encodes CASSPSDQPQHF.

The chain employs TRBV4-2 and TRBJ2-1; 7 bases line up with TRBD2. CDR3 length: 15 amino acids. With 1 base clipped from V and 3 bases from J, the junction kept 3 bases outside the gene matches. Looked up from germline, CDR1 is LGHNA and CDR2 is YNFKEQ. The CDR3 region has the DNA TGTGCCAGCAGCCAAGGCGGGGGTTTCTACAATGAGCAGTTCTTC. Translated: CASSQGGGFYNEQFF.

The chain couples TRBV18 to TRBJ2-4; either TRBD1 or TRBD2 may supply D (5 bases each). This CDR3 has 14 residues. Per germline, CDR1 KGHSH and CDR2 LQKENI. Trimming removed 4 bases at V and 8 bases at J, with 15 bases between. The CDR3 region is CASSLDVVGDIQYF. DNA for the CDR3: TGTGCCAGCTCACTCGACGTCGTGGGGGACATTCAGTACTTC.